This TCR beta chain was sequenced during a study of graft-versus-host responses after intestinal transplantation. The authors plated around 200,000 CFSE-labeled responder cells with around 200,000 irradiated, violet-dye-labeled stimulator cells. Cell sorting after the reaction yielded proliferating CFSE-low CD3+CD4+ and CD3+CD8+ responders. Study-wide results and limits: Ileal or blood samples showed some GvH clones first, and such clones were also found in recipient marrow.

The V segment lost 4 bases and the J segment 5 bases; nucleotides outside the gene matches: 11. Looked up from germline, CDR1 is SGHNT and CDR2 is YYREEE (reference sequence). The CDR3 is made up of 16 amino acids. TCRdb keeps only in-frame clones here, not all; method: immunoSEQ multiplex PCR. This table holds about 24,000 clones, 40% found once. This TCR derives from a human patient who received an intestinal transplant. The chain links TRBV5-4 to TRBJ2-5, with 10 bases that match TRBD2. The sequenced sample was alloreactive CD4+ T cells from a mixed lymphocyte reaction culture, obtained before intestinal transplant. Subset denoted: CFSE-low proliferating T cells sorted from roughly 6-day pre-transplant mixed lymphocyte reaction (GvH or HvG direction). The CDR3 protein is CASSPGTSARPETQYF. DNA for the CDR3: TGTGCCAGCAGCCCCGGGACTAGCGCCCGACCGGAGACCCAGTACTTC.